Listed below are T cell receptor beta chains from one sample, sequenced in a study of T cell changes during pregnancy in multiple sclerosis. Profiled with immunoSEQ multiplex PCR; TCRdb holds only in-frame clones, not every one. The table has roughly 23,000 clones, around 90% seen once. This specimen was CD4+ T cells from peripheral blood mononuclear cells, taken in the second trimester of pregnancy. The receptors here all came from a female donor in good health, enrolled as a control in a pregnancy study. Both conserved end residues are part of each CDR3. The D gene is left open where the match is weak. Not all rows give a size; the values are once, few, many and, for expanded clones, a class.

abundance: -
v_gene: TRBV7-2
d_gene: -
j_gene: TRBJ1-2
CDR3nt: TGTGCCAGCAGCCCGGAGGGCGGGGGAAATGGCTACACCTTC
CDR3aa: CASSPEGGGNGYTF

abundance: few
v_gene: TRBV6-1
d_gene: -
j_gene: TRBJ1-6
CDR3nt: TGTGCCAGCAGAGAAAGGGGGTTGGTTTTCAGGAATTCACCCCTCCACTTT
CDR3aa: CASRERGLVFRNSPLHF

abundance: -
v_gene: TRBV30
d_gene: -
j_gene: TRBJ1-6
CDR3nt: TGTGCCTGGAGTGCGGGCCTGGAGGATTCACCCCTCCACTTT
CDR3aa: CAWSAGLEDSPLHF

abundance: -
v_gene: TRBV2
d_gene: TRBD1
j_gene: TRBJ2-1
CDR3nt: TGTGCCAGCAGTGGACAGGGGGCTCTCAATGAGCAGTTCTTC
CDR3aa: CASSGQGALNEQFF

abundance: -
v_gene: TRBV5-6
d_gene: TRBD1
j_gene: TRBJ2-4
CDR3nt: TGTGCCAGCAGCTTGACAGGGGGCCTTAACATTCAGTACTTC
CDR3aa: CASSLTGGLNIQYF

abundance: -
v_gene: TRBV21-1
d_gene: -
j_gene: TRBJ2-5
CDR3nt: TGTGCCAGATACTGCGGGGTCCAAGAGACCCAGTACTTC
CDR3aa: CARYCGVQETQYF

abundance: -
v_gene: TRBV18
d_gene: -
j_gene: TRBJ2-7
CDR3nt: TGTGCCAGCTCACCACTCGGAGGCCGCCTCGAGCAGTACTTC
CDR3aa: CASSPLGGRLEQYF

abundance: -
v_gene: TRBV7-2
d_gene: TRBD1
j_gene: TRBJ1-2
CDR3nt: TGTGCCAGCAGCGGGACAGGCTTGAGAGCTAACTATGGCTACACCTTC
CDR3aa: CASSGTGLRANYGYTF

abundance: -
v_gene: TRBV29-1
d_gene: -
j_gene: TRBJ1-5
CDR3nt: TGTAGCGCTATGGACAGTTTCAATCAGCCCCAGCATTTT
CDR3aa: CSAMDSFNQPQHF

abundance: few
v_gene: TRBV30
d_gene: -
j_gene: TRBJ1-6
CDR3nt: TGTGCCTGGAGCTCCGGCGGGCAGTCCGATAATTCACCCCTCCACTTT
CDR3aa: CAWSSGGQSDNSPLHF

abundance: -
v_gene: TRBV9
d_gene: TRBD2
j_gene: TRBJ2-7
CDR3nt: TGTGCCAGCAGCGTAGGTAGCGGGATGTACGAGCAGTACTTC
CDR3aa: CASSVGSGMYEQYF

abundance: -
v_gene: TRBV27
d_gene: -
j_gene: TRBJ1-6
CDR3nt: TGTGCCAGCAGTTTCGGAGGGTTACCCCTCCACTTT
CDR3aa: CASSFGGLPLHF

abundance: -
v_gene: TRBV13
d_gene: TRBD1
j_gene: TRBJ1-2
CDR3nt: TGTGCCAGCAGCTTAGGGGACAGGGGGCAAGCTAACTATGGCTACACCTTC
CDR3aa: CASSLGDRGQANYGYTF

abundance: -
v_gene: TRBV19
d_gene: TRBD2
j_gene: TRBJ2-3
CDR3nt: TGTGCCAGTTCGAAGAGGGAGGGTATAGATACGCAGTATTTT
CDR3aa: CASSKREGIDTQYF

abundance: -
v_gene: TRBV7-6
d_gene: TRBD2
j_gene: TRBJ2-5
CDR3nt: TGTGCCAGCAGGACCCTGGGGGGGGAGGAGACCCAGTACTTC
CDR3aa: CASRTLGGEETQYF

abundance: -
v_gene: TRBV28
d_gene: -
j_gene: TRBJ1-2
CDR3nt: TGTGCCAGCAGTTACCCGGACAGCTATGGCTACACCTTC
CDR3aa: CASSYPDSYGYTF

abundance: -
v_gene: TRBV7-8
d_gene: TRBD2
j_gene: TRBJ2-2
CDR3nt: TGTGCCAGCAGCTTTACGGGACTACTCGCCGGGGAGCTGTTTTTT
CDR3aa: CASSFTGLLAGELFF

abundance: -
v_gene: TRBV5-1
d_gene: -
j_gene: TRBJ1-4
CDR3nt: TGCGCCAGCAGCTTGGGTTCATCAACTAATGAAAAACTGTTTTTT
CDR3aa: CASSLGSSTNEKLFF

abundance: -
v_gene: TRBV5-4
d_gene: -
j_gene: TRBJ1-2
CDR3nt: TGTGCCAGCAGCTCCCTGCGAGGCTACACCTTC
CDR3aa: CASSSLRGYTF

abundance: -
v_gene: TRBV11-2
d_gene: -
j_gene: TRBJ2-1
CDR3nt: TGTGCCAGCAACCTAAGGGGCTATGAGCAGTTCTTC
CDR3aa: CASNLRGYEQFF

abundance: -
v_gene: TRBV6-4
d_gene: -
j_gene: TRBJ2-7
CDR3nt: TGTGCCAGCAGTGACGCGGGCACCTTACCCTTCTACGAGCAGTACTTC
CDR3aa: CASSDAGTLPFYEQYF

abundance: few
v_gene: TRBV7-2
d_gene: -
j_gene: TRBJ1-3
CDR3nt: TGTGCCAGCAGCTTCGGCCAGGGGAGAGGAAACACCATATATTTT
CDR3aa: CASSFGQGRGNTIYF

abundance: -
v_gene: TRBV9
d_gene: -
j_gene: TRBJ2-1
CDR3nt: TGTGCCAGCAGCGTAGGACCCGGGAATGAGCAGTTCTTC
CDR3aa: CASSVGPGNEQFF

abundance: -
v_gene: TRBV7-2
d_gene: TRBD1
j_gene: TRBJ2-3
CDR3nt: TGTGCCAGCAGCCTGGGACAGGGGAGCCTGGATACGCAGTATTTT
CDR3aa: CASSLGQGSLDTQYF

abundance: -
v_gene: TRBV5-8
d_gene: TRBD2
j_gene: TRBJ2-3
CDR3nt: TGTGCCAGCAGCTTAGGGACTAGCGGGGGGTCAGATACGCAGTATTTT
CDR3aa: CASSLGTSGGSDTQYF

abundance: once
v_gene: TRBV7-3
d_gene: TRBD1
j_gene: TRBJ2-3
CDR3nt: TGTGCCAGCAGCGCCCGGACAGGGGGCTTGGCAGATACGCAGTATTTT
CDR3aa: CASSARTGGLADTQYF

abundance: -
v_gene: TRBV23-1
d_gene: TRBD1
j_gene: TRBJ1-1
CDR3nt: TGCGCCAGCAGTCTCGGACAGGGGGCTGTAAACACTGAAGCTTTCTTT
CDR3aa: CASSLGQGAVNTEAFF

abundance: -
v_gene: TRBV14
d_gene: -
j_gene: TRBJ1-6
CDR3nt: TGTGCCAGCAGCCAAGATCCAGCCAGGGCTCCCTATAATTCACCCCTCCACTTT
CDR3aa: CASSQDPARAPYNSPLHF

abundance: -
v_gene: TRBV7-6
d_gene: TRBD1
j_gene: TRBJ1-1
CDR3nt: TGTGCCAGCAGCGCCCTTACAGGGGGCACTGAAGCTTTCTTT
CDR3aa: CASSALTGGTEAFF

abundance: -
v_gene: TRBV5-6
d_gene: -
j_gene: TRBJ1-4
CDR3nt: TGTGCCAGCAGCGACAGGAGAGAAAAACTGTTTTTT
CDR3aa: CASSDRREKLFF

abundance: -
v_gene: TRBV18
d_gene: TRBD1
j_gene: TRBJ2-3
CDR3nt: TGTGCCAGCTCACAGGGACAGAGGAGCACAGATACGCAGTATTTT
CDR3aa: CASSQGQRSTDTQYF

abundance: -
v_gene: TRBV5-8
d_gene: -
j_gene: TRBJ1-1
CDR3nt: TGTGCCAGCATCGGTAGGGACTTGAACACTGAAGCTTTCTTT
CDR3aa: CASIGRDLNTEAFF

abundance: -
v_gene: TRBV6-6
d_gene: -
j_gene: TRBJ1-6
CDR3nt: TGTGCCAGCAGTTCCTCGGAGGCTGATCTTAATTCACCCCTCCACTTT
CDR3aa: CASSSSEADLNSPLHF

abundance: -
v_gene: TRBV9
d_gene: -
j_gene: TRBJ2-1
CDR3nt: TGTGCCAGCAGCCCCCGGGAGCGCTCCTACAATGAGCAGTTCTTC
CDR3aa: CASSPRERSYNEQFF

abundance: once
v_gene: TRBV27
d_gene: -
j_gene: TRBJ1-1
CDR3nt: TGTGCCAGCACCCCTTTATCGCGCGGGGGGGCCACTGAAGCTTTCTTT
CDR3aa: CASTPLSRGGATEAFF

abundance: once
v_gene: TRBV4-3
d_gene: TRBD2
j_gene: TRBJ2-2
CDR3nt: TGCGCCAGCAGCCAAGATCTAGCGGGGGTCCGGGGCGGGGAGCTGTTTTTT
CDR3aa: CASSQDLAGVRGGELFF

abundance: -
v_gene: TRBV30
d_gene: TRBD2
j_gene: TRBJ2-7
CDR3nt: TGTGCCTTACTAGCGCCCCCCTACGAGCAGTACTTC
CDR3aa: CALLAPPYEQYF